This T cell receptor beta chain comes out of a study of Ad26.COV2.S vaccination and SARS-CoV-2 variants. Using immunoSEQ multiplex PCR, the repertoire was profiled, and TCRdb retains in-frame clones only, with some absent. Of fewer than 300,000 clones listed, more than 70% are singletons. The germline V gene has CDR1 GTSNPN and CDR2 SVGIG (reference sequence). The V gene lost 2 bases and the J gene lost 6 bases, with 17 bases spanning the gap. The length of the CDR3 is 14 residues. The treatment denotes: some 20 received Ad26.COV2.S at low or high dose, single or two shots; 5 received placebo; per-sample allocation not given. The investigators took samples on day 63 after the first vaccine or placebo injection.

J is TRBJ2-7 and V is TRBV30; D is unresolved. The starting material was peripheral blood, obtained in a trial of Ad26.COV2.S vaccine versus placebo. The sequence was collected from a person aged 18-65 years who received the Ad26.COV2.S COVID-19 vaccine or a placebo. The CDR3 protein is CAWSKDPTWGEQYF. CDR3 coding DNA: TGTGCCTGGAGTAAGGACCCGACCTGGGGCGAGCAGTACTTC.